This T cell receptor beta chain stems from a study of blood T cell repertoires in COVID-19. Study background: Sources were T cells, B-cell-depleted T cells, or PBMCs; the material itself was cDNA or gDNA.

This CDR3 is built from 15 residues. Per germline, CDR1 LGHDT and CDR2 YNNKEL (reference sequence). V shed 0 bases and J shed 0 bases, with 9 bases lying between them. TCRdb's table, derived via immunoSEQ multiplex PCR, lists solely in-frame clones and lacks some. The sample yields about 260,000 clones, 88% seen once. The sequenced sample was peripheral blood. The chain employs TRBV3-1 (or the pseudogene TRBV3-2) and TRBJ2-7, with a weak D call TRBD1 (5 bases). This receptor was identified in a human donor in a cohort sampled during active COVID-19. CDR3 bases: TGTGCCAGCAGCCAAGAGGGGCGGCCCTCCTACGAGCAGTACTTC. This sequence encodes CASSQEGRPSYEQYF.